The sequence of this T cell receptor (beta chain) was determined in a study of T-cell reconstitution after alpha-beta-depleted transplantation in children (dated by TCRdb to between 2015 and 2016). For the study in its entirety: T-cell immune reconstitution after TCRalphabeta/CD19-depleted allogeneic hematopoietic cell transplantation in children was quantitatively tracked in the study by means of TCR repertoire profiling.

Notes on this clonotype: It lacks a known antigen. Base qualities are not provided; no much larger clone lies one nucleotide away.

Counted from cysteine to phenylalanine, this CDR3 has 17 amino acids. Of all the DNA, just the CDR3 is kept, 51 bases in frame from base 1. V lost 3 bases and J lost 3 bases; the stretch between them is 17 bases long. CDR1 and CDR2 are read off the germline V gene as LGHNA and YNFKEQ. Here is what the overall study found, with its caveats: In some patients, high TCRbeta diversity at day 60 was attributed to recipient T cells and intrathymic progenitors that had survived conditioning. The apparently early recovery of alphabetaT-cell counts about two months after transplant reportedly depended on only several hundred rapidly expanded clones that came from non-depleted graft cells. Over subsequent months, a decline in hyperexpanded clone frequencies was noted, and after one year, T-cell counts and TCRbeta diversity were mostly ascribed to newly produced T cells.

Library preparation used PCR. Sequencing used an Illumina HiSeq 2500. TCR libraries were prepared with molecular barcoding, using unique molecular identifiers to normalize TCRbeta repertoire quantification. TCRdb ran its own pipeline on the public reads, namely fastp trimming at Q25 and MiXCR clone calling, and kept in-frame beta chains. Each CDR3 protein gets just one entry, which takes the most common genes and DNA from the rows behind it. Present in this sample are about 210,000 distinct CDR3 sequences, around a sixth of which were seen just once. Of the sample, around 45% is held by the ten largest clones. What the treatment or condition label conveys for this sample: allogeneic hematopoietic cell transplantation with graft depleted of TCRalphabeta T cells and CD19 B cells. The children who served as transplant recipients had been given grafts of TCRalphabeta/CD19-depleted allogeneic hematopoietic cells.

Rearrangement joined TRBV4-2 to TRBJ2-2, with the D gene tentatively TRBD1 or TRBD2, based on 5 matching bases in each. This TCR came from a male patient aged 2 to 10 who had a stem cell transplant for acute lymphoblastic leukemia, so the T cells may come from the graft donor. Material: PBMCs, mostly from graft donor cells, obtained 360 days after TCRalphabeta/CD19-depleted stem cell transplant. The DNA is TGTGCCAGCAGCCAGGTTAGACAGAGCGGCGACACCGGGGAGCTGTTTTTT. This yields the protein CASSQVRQSGDTGELFF.